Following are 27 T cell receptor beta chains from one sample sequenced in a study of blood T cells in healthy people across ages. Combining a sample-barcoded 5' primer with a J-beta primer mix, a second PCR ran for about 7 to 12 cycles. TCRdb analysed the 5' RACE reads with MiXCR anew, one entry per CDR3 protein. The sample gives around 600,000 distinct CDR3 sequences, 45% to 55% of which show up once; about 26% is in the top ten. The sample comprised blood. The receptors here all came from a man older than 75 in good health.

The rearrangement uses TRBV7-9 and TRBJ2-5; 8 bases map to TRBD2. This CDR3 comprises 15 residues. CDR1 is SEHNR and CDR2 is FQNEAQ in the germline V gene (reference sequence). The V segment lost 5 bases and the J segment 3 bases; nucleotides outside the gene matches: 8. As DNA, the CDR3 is TGTGCCAGCAGCCCGGGACTAGTGGGAAAAGAGACCCAGTACTTC. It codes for CASSPGLVGKETQYF.

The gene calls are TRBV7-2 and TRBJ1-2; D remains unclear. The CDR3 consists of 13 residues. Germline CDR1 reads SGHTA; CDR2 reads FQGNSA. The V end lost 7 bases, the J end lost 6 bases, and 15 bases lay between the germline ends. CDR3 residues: CASKRWAADGYTF. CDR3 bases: TGTGCCAGCAAAAGGTGGGCAGCCGATGGCTACACCTTC.

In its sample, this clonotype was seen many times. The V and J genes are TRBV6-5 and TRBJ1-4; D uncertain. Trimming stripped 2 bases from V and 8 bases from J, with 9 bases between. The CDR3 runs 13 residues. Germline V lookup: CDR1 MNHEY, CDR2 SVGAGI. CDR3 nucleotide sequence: TGTGCCAGCAGTTACCGAGATAGGGAAAAACTGTTTTTT. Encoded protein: CASSYRDREKLFF.

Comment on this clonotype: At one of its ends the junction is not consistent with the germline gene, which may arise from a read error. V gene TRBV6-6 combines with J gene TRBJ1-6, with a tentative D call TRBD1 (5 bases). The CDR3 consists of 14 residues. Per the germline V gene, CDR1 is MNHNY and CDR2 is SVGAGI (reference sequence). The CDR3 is CASSYGPRDSPPHF. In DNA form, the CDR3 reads TGTGCCAGCAGTTACGGGCCCAGGGATTCACCCCCCCACTTT.

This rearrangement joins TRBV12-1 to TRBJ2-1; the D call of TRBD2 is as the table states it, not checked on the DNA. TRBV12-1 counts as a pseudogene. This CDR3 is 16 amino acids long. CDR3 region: CASSFSGTSYYNEQFF. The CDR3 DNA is TGTGCCAGCAGCTTTTCAGGGACTAGTTACTACAATGAGCAGTTCTTC.

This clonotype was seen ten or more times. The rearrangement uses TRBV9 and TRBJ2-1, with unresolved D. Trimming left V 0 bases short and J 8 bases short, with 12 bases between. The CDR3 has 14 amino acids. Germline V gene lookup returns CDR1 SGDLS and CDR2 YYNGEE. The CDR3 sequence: CASSVGIWADEQFF. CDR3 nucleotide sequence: TGTGCCAGCAGCGTAGGGATCTGGGCGGATGAGCAGTTCTTC.

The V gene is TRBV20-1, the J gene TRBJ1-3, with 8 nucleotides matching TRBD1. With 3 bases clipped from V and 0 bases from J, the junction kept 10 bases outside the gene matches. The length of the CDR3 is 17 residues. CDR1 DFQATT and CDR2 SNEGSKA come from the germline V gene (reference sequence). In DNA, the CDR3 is TGCAGTGCTAGGGAACCCGGGACAGGAATCTCTGGAAACACCATATATTTT. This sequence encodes CSAREPGTGISGNTIYF.

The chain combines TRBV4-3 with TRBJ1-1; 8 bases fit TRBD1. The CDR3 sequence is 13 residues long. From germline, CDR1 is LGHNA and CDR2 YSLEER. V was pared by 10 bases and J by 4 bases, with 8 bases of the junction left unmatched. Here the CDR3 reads CAITSQGATEAFF. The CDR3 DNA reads TGCGCCATCACCAGTCAGGGGGCCACTGAAGCTTTCTTT.

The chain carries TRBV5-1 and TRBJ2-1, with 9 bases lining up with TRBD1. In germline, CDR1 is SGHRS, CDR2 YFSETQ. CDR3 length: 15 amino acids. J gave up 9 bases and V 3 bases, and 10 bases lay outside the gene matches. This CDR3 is CASSSDRGGTREQFF. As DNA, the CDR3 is TGCGCCAGCAGCTCGGACAGGGGAGGGACCCGTGAGCAGTTCTTC.

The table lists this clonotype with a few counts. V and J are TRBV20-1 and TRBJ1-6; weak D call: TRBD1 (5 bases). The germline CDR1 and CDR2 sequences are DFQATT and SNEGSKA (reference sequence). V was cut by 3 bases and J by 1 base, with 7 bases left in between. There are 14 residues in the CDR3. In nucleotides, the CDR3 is TGCAGTGCTAGCAGGGAGTCCTATAATTCACCCCTCCACTTT. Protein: CSASRESYNSPLHF.

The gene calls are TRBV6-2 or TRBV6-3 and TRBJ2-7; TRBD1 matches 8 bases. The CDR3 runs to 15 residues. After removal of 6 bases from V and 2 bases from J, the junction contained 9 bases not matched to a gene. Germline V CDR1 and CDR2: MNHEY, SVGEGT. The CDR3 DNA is TGTGCCAGCAGGGGCGGACAGGGACCCACCTACGAGCAGTACTTC. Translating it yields CASRGGQGPTYEQYF.

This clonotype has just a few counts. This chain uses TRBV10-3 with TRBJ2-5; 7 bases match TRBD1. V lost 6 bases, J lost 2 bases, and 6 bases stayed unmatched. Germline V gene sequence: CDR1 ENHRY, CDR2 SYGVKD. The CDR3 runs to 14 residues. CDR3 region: CAIRGEGQQETQYF. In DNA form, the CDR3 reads TGTGCCATCAGAGGAGAGGGACAGCAAGAGACCCAGTACTTC.

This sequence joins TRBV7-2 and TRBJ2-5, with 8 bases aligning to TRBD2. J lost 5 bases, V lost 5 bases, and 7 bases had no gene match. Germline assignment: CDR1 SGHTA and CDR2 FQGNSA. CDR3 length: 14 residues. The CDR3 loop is CASSMPPSGETQYF. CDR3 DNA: TGTGCCAGCAGCATGCCACCTAGCGGGGAGACCCAGTACTTC.

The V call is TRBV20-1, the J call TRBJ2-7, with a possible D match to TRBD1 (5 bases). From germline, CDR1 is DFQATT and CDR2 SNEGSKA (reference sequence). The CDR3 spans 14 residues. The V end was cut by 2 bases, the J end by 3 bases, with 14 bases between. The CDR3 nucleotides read TGCAGTGCTAGACCTGGACACGGAATCTACGAGCAGTACTTC. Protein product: CSARPGHGIYEQYF.

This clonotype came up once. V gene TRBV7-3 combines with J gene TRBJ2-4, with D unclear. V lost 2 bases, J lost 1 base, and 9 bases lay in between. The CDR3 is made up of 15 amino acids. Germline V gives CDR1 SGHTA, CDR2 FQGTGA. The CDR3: CASSLRRWAKNIQYF. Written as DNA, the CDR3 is TGTGCCAGCAGCTTACGGCGGTGGGCCAAAAACATTCAGTACTTC.

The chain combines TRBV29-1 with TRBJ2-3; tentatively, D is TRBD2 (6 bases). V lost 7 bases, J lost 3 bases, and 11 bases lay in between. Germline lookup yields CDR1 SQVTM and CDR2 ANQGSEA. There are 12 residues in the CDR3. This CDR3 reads CSAPSVTDTQYF. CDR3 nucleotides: TGCAGCGCCCCTAGCGTGACAGATACGCAGTATTTT.

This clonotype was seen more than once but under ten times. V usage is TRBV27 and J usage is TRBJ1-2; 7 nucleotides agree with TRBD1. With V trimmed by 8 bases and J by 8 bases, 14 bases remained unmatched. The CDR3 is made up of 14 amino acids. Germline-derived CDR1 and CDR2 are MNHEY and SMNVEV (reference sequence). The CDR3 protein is CASAIKGTGAGYTF. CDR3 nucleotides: TGTGCCAGCGCCATCAAGGGAACAGGGGCAGGCTACACCTTC.

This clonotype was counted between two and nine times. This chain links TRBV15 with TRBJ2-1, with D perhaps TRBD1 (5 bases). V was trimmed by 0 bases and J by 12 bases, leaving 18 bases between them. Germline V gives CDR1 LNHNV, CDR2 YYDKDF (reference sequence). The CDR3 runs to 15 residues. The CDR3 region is CATSRDWVSGMWQFF. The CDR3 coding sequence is TGTGCCACCAGCAGAGATTGGGTTTCAGGGATGTGGCAGTTCTTC.

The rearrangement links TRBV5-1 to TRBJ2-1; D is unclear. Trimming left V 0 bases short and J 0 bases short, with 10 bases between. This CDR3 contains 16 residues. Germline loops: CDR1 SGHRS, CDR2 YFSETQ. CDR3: CASSLGRRPSYNEQFF. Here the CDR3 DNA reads TGCGCCAGCAGCTTGGGCAGAAGACCCTCCTACAATGAGCAGTTCTTC.

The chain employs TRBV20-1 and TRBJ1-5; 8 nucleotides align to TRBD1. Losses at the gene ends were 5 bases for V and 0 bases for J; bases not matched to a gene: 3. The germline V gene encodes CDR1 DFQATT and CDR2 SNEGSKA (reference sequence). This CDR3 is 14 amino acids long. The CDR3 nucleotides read TGCAGTGCTTACAGGGGGGATAGCAATCAGCCCCAGCATTTT. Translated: CSAYRGDSNQPQHF.

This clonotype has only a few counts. The CDR3 nucleotides read TGTGCCAGCAGTGTAAGACTAGCGGGAGGCCCGAGCTCCTACAATGAGCAGTTCTTC. Protein: CASSVRLAGGPSSYNEQFF. J is TRBJ2-1 and V is TRBV25-1; 13 nucleotides match TRBD2. Losses at the gene ends were 4 bases for V and 0 bases for J; bases not matched to a gene: 9. This CDR3 is 19 amino acids long. Germline CDR1 is MGHDK and CDR2 is SYGVNS.

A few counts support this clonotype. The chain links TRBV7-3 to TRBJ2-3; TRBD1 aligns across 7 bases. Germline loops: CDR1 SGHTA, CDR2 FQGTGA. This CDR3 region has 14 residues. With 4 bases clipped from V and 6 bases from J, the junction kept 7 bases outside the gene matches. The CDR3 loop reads CASSSQQGRDTQYF. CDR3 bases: TGTGCCAGCAGCTCTCAACAGGGGCGTGATACGCAGTATTTT.

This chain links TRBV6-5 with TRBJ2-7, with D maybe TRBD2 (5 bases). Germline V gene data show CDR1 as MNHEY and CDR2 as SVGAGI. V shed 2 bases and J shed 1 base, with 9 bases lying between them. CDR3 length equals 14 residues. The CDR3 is CASSYGRGSYEQYF. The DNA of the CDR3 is TGTGCCAGCAGTTACGGCCGGGGATCCTACGAGCAGTACTTC.

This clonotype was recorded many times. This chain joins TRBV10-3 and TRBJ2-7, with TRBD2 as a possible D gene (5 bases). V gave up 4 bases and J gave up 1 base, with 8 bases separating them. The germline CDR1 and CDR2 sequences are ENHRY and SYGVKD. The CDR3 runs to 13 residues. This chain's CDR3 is CAISAGSSYEQYF. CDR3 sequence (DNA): TGTGCCATCAGTGCGGGGAGTTCCTACGAGCAGTACTTC.

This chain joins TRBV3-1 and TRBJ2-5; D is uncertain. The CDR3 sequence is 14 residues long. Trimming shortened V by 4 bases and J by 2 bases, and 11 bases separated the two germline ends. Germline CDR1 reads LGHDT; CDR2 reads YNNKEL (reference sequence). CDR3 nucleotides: TGTGCCAGCAGCCCTCCCCGCCTACAAGAGACCCAGTACTTC. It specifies CASSPPRLQETQYF.

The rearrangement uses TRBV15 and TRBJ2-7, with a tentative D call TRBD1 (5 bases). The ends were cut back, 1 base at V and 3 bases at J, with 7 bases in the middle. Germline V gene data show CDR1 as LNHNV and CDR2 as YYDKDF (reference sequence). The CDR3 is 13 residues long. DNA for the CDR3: TGTGCCACCAGCAGAGTCAGGGACTACGAGCAGTACTTC. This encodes CATSRVRDYEQYF.

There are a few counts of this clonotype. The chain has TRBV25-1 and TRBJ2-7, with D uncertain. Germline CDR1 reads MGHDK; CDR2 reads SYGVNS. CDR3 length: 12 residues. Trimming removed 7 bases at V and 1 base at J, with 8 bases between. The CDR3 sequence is CASTGRSYEQYF. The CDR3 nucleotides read TGTGCCAGCACTGGTCGGTCCTACGAGCAGTACTTC.